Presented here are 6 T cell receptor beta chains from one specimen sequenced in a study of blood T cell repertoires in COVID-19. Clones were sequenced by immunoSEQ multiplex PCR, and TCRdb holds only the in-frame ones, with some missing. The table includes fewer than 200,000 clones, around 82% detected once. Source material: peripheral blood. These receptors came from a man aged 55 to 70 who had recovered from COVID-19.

The CDR3 DNA is TGTGCCAGCAGCGTAGTTACGGACTGGTCGAATGGCTACACCTTC. Translation gives CASSVVTDWSNGYTF. This rearrangement joins TRBV9 to TRBJ1-2; D is undetermined. The CDR3 is made up of 15 amino acids. The ends were cut back, 0 bases at V and 6 bases at J, with 15 bases in the middle. Germline V gene lookup returns CDR1 SGDLS and CDR2 YYNGEE.

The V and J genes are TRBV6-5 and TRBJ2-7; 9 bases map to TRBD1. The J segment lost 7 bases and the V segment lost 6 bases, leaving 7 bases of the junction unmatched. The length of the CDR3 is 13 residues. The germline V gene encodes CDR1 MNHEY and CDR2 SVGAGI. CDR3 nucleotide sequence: TGTGCCAGCAGGAGGGGACAGGGAGGAGAGCAGTACTTC. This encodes CASRRGQGGEQYF.

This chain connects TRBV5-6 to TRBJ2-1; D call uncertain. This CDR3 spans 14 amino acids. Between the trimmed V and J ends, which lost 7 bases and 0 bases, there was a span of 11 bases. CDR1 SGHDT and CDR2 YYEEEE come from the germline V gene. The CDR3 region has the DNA TGTGCCAGCGCACGCACGAGCTCCTACAATGAGCAGTTCTTC. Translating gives CASARTSSYNEQFF.

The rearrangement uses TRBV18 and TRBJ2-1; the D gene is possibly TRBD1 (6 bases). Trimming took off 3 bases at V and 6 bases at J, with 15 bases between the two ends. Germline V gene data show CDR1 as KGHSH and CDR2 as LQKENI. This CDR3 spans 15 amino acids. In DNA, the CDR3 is TGTGCCAGCTCACCGAGTCAGGGGATGGTCAATGAGCAGTTCTTC. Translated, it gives CASSPSQGMVNEQFF.

The CDR3 DNA follows: TGCGCCAGCAGCCAAATTCGGGGACAGAACAATCAGCCCCAGCATTTT. This sequence encodes CASSQIRGQNNQPQHF. This chain joins TRBV4-1 and TRBJ1-5; TRBD1 matches 7 bases. From germline, CDR1 is MGHRA and CDR2 YSYEKL. Losses at the gene ends were 2 bases for V and 3 bases for J; bases not matched to a gene: 7. The CDR3 loop spans 16 amino acids.

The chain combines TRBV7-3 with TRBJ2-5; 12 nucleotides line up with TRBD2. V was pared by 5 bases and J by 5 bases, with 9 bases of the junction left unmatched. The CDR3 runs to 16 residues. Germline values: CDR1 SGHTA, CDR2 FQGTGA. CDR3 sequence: CASSVSSGGAEETQYF. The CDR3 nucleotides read TGTGCCAGCAGCGTCTCTAGCGGGGGGGCGGAGGAGACCCAGTACTTC. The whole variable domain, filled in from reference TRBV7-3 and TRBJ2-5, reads GAGVSQTPSNKVTEKGKYVELRCDPISGHTALYWYRQSLGQGPEFLIYFQGTGAADDSGLPNDRFFAVRPEGSVSTLKIQRTERGDSAVYLCASSVSSGGAEETQYFGPGTRLLVL.